This TCR beta chain was captured by sequencing in a study of blood T cell repertoires in COVID-19. At the level of the study: The origin of the acute and convalescent COVID-19 samples was the United States, Italy and Spain. PBMCs, B-cell-depleted T cells, or T cells were the source of the cDNA or gDNA that made up the material.

In the original processing: For nucleated cells, counts were estimated from reference gene primer amplification. The data were produced by immunoSEQ multiplex PCR, yet TCRdb's version contains in-frame clones alone and is incomplete. The V and J calls and clone size were taken over from that table, and D and trimming were inferred from the DNA. The sample has roughly 280,000 clones, around nine tenths seen once. Between the trimmed V and J ends, which lost 4 bases and 1 base, there was a span of 15 bases. Germline V CDR1 and CDR2: SGHRS, YFSETQ. This CDR3 region has 16 residues. The chain recombines TRBV5-1 with TRBJ2-1, with a possible D match to TRBD1 (5 bases). The sequence came from a man aged 35-49 years with active or convalescent COVID-19. The sequenced material came from peripheral blood. For the CDR3, the DNA is TGCGCCAGCAGCGCCTCATCAGGGATGTCCTACAATGAGCAGTTCTTC. Its translation is CASSASSGMSYNEQFF.